A selection of T cell receptor beta chains follows, all from one sample in a study of T-cell memory formation after mild COVID-19. TCRdb redid the calling of the 5' RACE reads with MiXCR, one entry per CDR3 protein. The table lists around 530,000 distinct CDR3 sequences, approximately 21% of them singletons, with approximately 8% in the top ten. The sequencing input was PBMCs or a T cell subset sorted from them (not recorded which). Receptors originate from an adult woman who had mild COVID-19 (a few samples of this study predate the infection). Cell type and time point are not known. Both conserved end residues are part of each CDR3. The D gene is left open where the match is weak. Clone size appears in some rows only: once, few, many, or a class for an expanded clone.

J | V | size | length | D | CDR3 | DNA
TRBJ2-5 | TRBV6-1 | . | 15 | TRBD1 | CASSDRDRGEKTQYF | TGTGCCAGCAGTGACCGGGACAGGGGGGAGAAGACCCAGTACTTC
TRBJ2-7 | TRBV4-1 | . | 13 | TRBD2 | CASRGGGAYEQYF | TGCGCCAGCAGGGGCGGGGGGGCCTACGAGCAGTACTTC
TRBJ2-4 | TRBV2 | . | 14 | . | CASSDGQGANIQYF | TGTGCCAGCAGTGACGGGCAGGGAGCGAACATTCAGTACTTC
TRBJ1-1 | TRBV20-1 | few | 12 | . | CSASKVNTEAFF | TGCAGTGCTAGCAAAGTGAACACTGAAGCTTTCTTT
TRBJ1-1 | TRBV29-1 | . | 13 | TRBD1 | CSASSGQGAEAFF | TGCAGCGCGTCCTCGGGACAGGGTGCTGAAGCTTTCTTT
TRBJ2-7 | TRBV20-1 | few | 14 | TRBD2 | CSAPGTSGGYEQYF | TGCAGTGCTCCTGGGACTAGCGGAGGGTACGAGCAGTACTTC
TRBJ2-3 | TRBV4-3 | many | 18 | TRBD2 | CASSQNLAGETFTDTQYF | TGCGCCAGCAGCCAGAATCTAGCGGGGGAGACGTTCACAGATACGCAGTATTTT
TRBJ2-2 | TRBV6-2/TRBV6-3 | few | 17 | TRBD2 | CASTGTSGRAGTGELFF | TGTGCCAGCACCGGGACTAGCGGGAGGGCCGGAACCGGGGAGCTGTTTTTT
TRBJ2-4 | TRBV12-3/TRBV12-4 | . | 14 | TRBD1 | CASSLGDRADIQYF | TGTGCCAGCAGTTTAGGGGACAGGGCAGACATTCAGTACTTC
TRBJ1-1 | TRBV20-1 | . | 14 | . | CSARPPGGNTEAFF | TGCAGTGCTAGACCTCCCGGCGGGAACACTGAAGCTTTCTTT
TRBJ2-3 | TRBV29-1 | few | 13 | TRBD2 | CSVLAGNTDTQYF | TGCAGCGTTTTAGCGGGAAACACAGATACGCAGTATTTT
TRBJ2-1 | TRBV29-1 | few | 16 | . | CSVRRGRATTYNEQFF | TGCAGCGTCCGGAGGGGGCGGGCGACAACCTACAATGAGCAGTTCTTC
TRBJ1-3 | TRBV6-5 | once | 16 | . | CASSYGTGNSGNTIYF | TGTGCCAGCAGTTACGGTACCGGAAACTCTGGAAACACCATATATTTT
TRBJ1-1 | TRBV14 | . | 16 | TRBD1 | CASSSRTGWENTEAFF | TGTGCCAGCAGCTCCCGGACAGGGTGGGAGAACACTGAAGCTTTCTTT
TRBJ1-6 | TRBV30 | few | 16 | TRBD1 | CAWNGQGASRNSPLHF | TGTGCCTGGAACGGACAGGGGGCTTCCCGCAATTCACCCCTCCACTTT
TRBJ1-5 | TRBV12-3/TRBV12-4 | . | 13 | . | CASSNEEGQPQHF | TGTGCCAGCAGTAATGAGGAGGGTCAGCCCCAGCATTTT
TRBJ1-2 | TRBV6-5 | . | 14 | TRBD1 | CASRRTGANYGYTF | TGTGCCAGCAGAAGGACAGGGGCTAACTATGGCTACACCTTC
TRBJ2-7 | TRBV11-2 | many | 12 | . | CASSLGTDEQYF | TGTGCCAGCAGTTTAGGTACCGACGAGCAGTACTTC
TRBJ2-3 | TRBV27 | . | 13 | . | CASSGGGAPAQYF | TGTGCCAGCAGTGGGGGCGGGGCTCCGGCGCAGTATTTT
TRBJ2-4 | TRBV7-2 | few | 12 | . | CASSLPSNIQYF | TGTGCCAGCAGCTTACCTAGTAACATTCAGTACTTC
TRBJ2-7 | TRBV5-1 | . | 13 | TRBD1 | CASNPDRAYEQYF | TGCGCCAGCAACCCGGACAGGGCTTACGAGCAGTACTTC
TRBJ2-1 | TRBV10-3 | few | 14 | . | CAISSGGARDEQFF | TGTGCCATCAGCAGCGGCGGGGCGAGGGATGAGCAGTTCTTC
TRBJ2-7 | TRBV6-5 | few | 14 | . | CASSYTQGYNEQYF | TGTGCCAGCAGTTACACCCAGGGTTATAACGAGCAGTACTTC
TRBJ1-5 | TRBV5-5 | few | 15 | . | CASSLDLAGSQPQHF | TGTGCCAGCAGCTTGGATTTGGCGGGTTCTCAGCCCCAGCATTTT
TRBJ1-2 | TRBV20-1 | . | 15 | . | CSARFGQITNYGYTF | TGCAGTGCTAGATTCGGACAGATCACCAACTATGGCTACACCTTC
TRBJ2-1 | TRBV3-1 | . | 14 | TRBD2 | CASSFRTRDNEQFF | TGTGCCAGCAGCTTTCGGACTAGAGACAATGAGCAGTTCTTC
TRBJ1-1 | TRBV2 | few | 13 | . | CASSDIANTEAFF | TGTGCCAGCAGTGATATCGCGAACACTGAAGCTTTCTTT
TRBJ2-1 | TRBV24-1 | . | 19 | TRBD2 | CATSDTGPSLLAGYNEQFF | TGTGCCACCAGTGATACTGGGCCTTCACTCCTAGCGGGATACAATGAGCAGTTCTTC
TRBJ2-5 | TRBV9 | many | 18 | TRBD1 | CASSVSIQGTGDQETQYF | TGTGCCAGCAGCGTTTCCATCCAAGGGACAGGCGACCAAGAGACCCAGTACTTC
TRBJ2-7 | TRBV25-1 | few | 15 | . | CASSESGHELYEQYF | TGTGCCAGCAGTGAATCGGGTCATGAGCTCTACGAGCAGTACTTC
TRBJ2-3 | TRBV20-1 | few | 14 | TRBD1 | CSARVTGGGDTQYF | TGCAGTGCTAGAGTAACAGGGGGCGGAGATACGCAGTATTTT
TRBJ2-1 | TRBV11-3 | . | 13 | . | CASSFGSPNEQFF | TGTGCCAGCAGCTTTGGGTCCCCTAATGAGCAGTTCTTC
TRBJ2-3 | TRBV20-1 | . | 16 | TRBD2 | CSAGLAGGPVTDTQYF | TGCAGTGCTGGACTAGCGGGGGGGCCTGTGACAGATACGCAGTATTTT
TRBJ1-1 | TRBV6-2/TRBV6-3 | few | 17 | . | CASRPFRAGGVNTEAFF | TGTGCCAGCAGACCTTTCCGGGCGGGAGGGGTGAACACTGAAGCTTTCTTT
TRBJ2-1 | TRBV5-4 | many | 16 | . | CASSLEAGSSYNEQFF | TGTGCCAGCAGCTTGGAGGCGGGGAGCTCCTACAATGAGCAGTTCTTC
TRBJ2-3 | TRBV10-2 | . | 16 | TRBD2 | CASSPGTSDRTDTQYF | TGCGCCAGCTCCCCGGGGACTAGCGACCGCACAGATACGCAGTATTTT
TRBJ2-2 | TRBV5-1 | many | 17 | TRBD1 | CASSLTGQGDPTGELFF | TGCGCCAGCAGCTTGACGGGACAGGGGGATCCCACCGGGGAGCTGTTTTTT
TRBJ1-2 | TRBV29-1 | . | 12 | . | CSVASDSYGYTF | TGCAGCGTTGCTTCCGACAGCTATGGCTACACCTTC
TRBJ1-2 | TRBV12-3/TRBV12-4 | few | 14 | . | CASSLLRGGYGYTF | TGTGCCAGCAGTTTATTGAGGGGGGGCTATGGCTACACCTTC
TRBJ2-2 | TRBV27 | few | 17 | . | CALRVADRALSSPELFF | TGTGCCCTACGGGTGGCGGACAGAGCTCTATCAAGTCCGGAGCTGTTTTTT
TRBJ2-3 | TRBV5-1 | . | 15 | . | CASSFRGPDRDTQYF | TGCGCCAGCAGCTTTCGAGGCCCCGATAGGGATACGCAGTATTTT
TRBJ2-1 | TRBV5-4 | few | 15 | TRBD2 | CASSGLADSYNEQFF | TGTGCCAGCTCGGGACTAGCGGATTCCTACAATGAGCAGTTCTTC
TRBJ2-5 | TRBV7-8 | many | 13 | TRBD1 | CASSEDRGETQYF | TGTGCCAGCAGCGAGGACAGGGGAGAGACCCAGTACTTC
TRBJ2-3 | TRBV29-1 | . | 13 | . | CSSAGIRTDTQYF | TGCAGCTCGGCTGGGATCCGCACAGATACGCAGTATTTT
TRBJ2-2 | TRBV7-3 | few | 18 | TRBD2 | CASSLTSGTIPNTGELFF | TGTGCCAGCAGCCTGACTAGCGGGACTATCCCGAACACCGGGGAGCTGTTTTTT
TRBJ2-1 | TRBV7-2 | few | 16 | . | CASSLRYSSSYNEQFF | TGTGCCAGCAGCTTACGATACTCGAGCTCCTACAATGAGCAGTTCTTC
TRBJ2-1 | TRBV5-1 | . | 17 | . | CASSLGASGDPYNEQFF | TGCGCCAGCAGCTTGGGGGCGTCAGGGGACCCCTACAATGAGCAGTTCTTC
TRBJ2-1 | TRBV18 | few | 15 | . | CASSPSQGTYNEQFF | TGTGCCAGCTCACCAAGCCAGGGCACCTACAATGAGCAGTTCTTC
TRBJ2-5 | TRBV15 | few | 18 | TRBD1 | CATSRDFRQDRPFETQYF | TGTGCCACCAGCAGAGATTTTCGTCAGGACAGGCCCTTCGAGACCCAGTACTTC
TRBJ1-1 | TRBV20-1 | few | 16 | TRBD1 | CSARDHRQGMNTEAFF | TGCAGTGCTAGAGATCACAGACAGGGAATGAACACTGAAGCTTTCTTT
TRBJ2-1 | TRBV4-2 | . | 14 | TRBD2 | CASSPSGSTGEQFF | TGTGCCAGCAGCCCTAGCGGGAGCACCGGTGAGCAGTTCTTC
TRBJ2-1 | TRBV7-3 | few | 13 | . | CASSLSFGDEQFF | TGTGCCAGCAGCTTGTCTTTCGGGGATGAGCAGTTCTTC
TRBJ2-3 | TRBV18 | . | 15 | TRBD2 | CASSPPRGGTDTQYF | TGTGCCAGCTCACCACCGCGGGGGGGCACAGATACGCAGTATTTT
TRBJ1-2 | TRBV2 | . | 15 | TRBD1 | CASSPQTTGSYGYTF | TGTGCCAGCAGCCCCCAAACGACAGGGTCCTATGGCTACACCTTC
TRBJ2-5 | TRBV29-1 | once | 13 | . | CSVRSQLGETQYF | TGCAGCGTCCGGAGCCAGCTCGGAGAGACCCAGTACTTC